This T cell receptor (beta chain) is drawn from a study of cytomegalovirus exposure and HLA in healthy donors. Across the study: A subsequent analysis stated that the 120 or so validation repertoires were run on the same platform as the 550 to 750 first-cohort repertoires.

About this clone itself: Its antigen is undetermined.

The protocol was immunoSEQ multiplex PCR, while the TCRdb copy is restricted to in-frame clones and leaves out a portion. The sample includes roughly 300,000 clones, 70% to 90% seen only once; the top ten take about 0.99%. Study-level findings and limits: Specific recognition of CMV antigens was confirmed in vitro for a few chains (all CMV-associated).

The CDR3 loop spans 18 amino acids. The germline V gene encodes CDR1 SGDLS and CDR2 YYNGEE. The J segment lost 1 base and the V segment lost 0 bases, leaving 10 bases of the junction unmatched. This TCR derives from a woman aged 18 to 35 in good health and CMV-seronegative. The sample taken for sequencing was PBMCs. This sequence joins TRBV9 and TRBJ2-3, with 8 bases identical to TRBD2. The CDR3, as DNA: TGTGCCAGCAGCGTAGGCCCCTTAGCGGGGATGGGCACAGATACGCAGTATTTT. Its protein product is CASSVGPLAGMGTDTQYF.